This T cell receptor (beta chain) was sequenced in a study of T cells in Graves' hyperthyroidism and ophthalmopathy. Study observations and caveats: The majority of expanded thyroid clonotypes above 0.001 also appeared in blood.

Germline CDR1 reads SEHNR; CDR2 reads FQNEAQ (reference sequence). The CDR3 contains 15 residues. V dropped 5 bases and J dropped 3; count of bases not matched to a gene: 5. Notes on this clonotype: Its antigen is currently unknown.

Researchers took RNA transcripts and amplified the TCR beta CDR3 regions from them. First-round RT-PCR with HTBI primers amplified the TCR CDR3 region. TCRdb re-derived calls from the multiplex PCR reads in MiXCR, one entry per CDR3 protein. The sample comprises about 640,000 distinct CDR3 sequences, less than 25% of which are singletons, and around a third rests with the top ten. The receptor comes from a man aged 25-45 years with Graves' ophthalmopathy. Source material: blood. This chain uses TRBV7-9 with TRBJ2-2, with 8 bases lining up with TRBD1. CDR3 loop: CASSTGQGDTGELFF. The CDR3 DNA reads TGTGCCAGCAGCACAGGACAGGGAGACACCGGGGAGCTGTTTTTT. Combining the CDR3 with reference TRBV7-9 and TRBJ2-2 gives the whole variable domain DTGVSQNPRHKITKRGQNVTFRCDPISEHNRLYWYRQTLGQGPEFLTYFQNEAQLEKSRLLSDRFSAERPKGSFSTLEIQRTEQGDSAMYLCASSTGQGDTGELFFGEGSRLTVL.